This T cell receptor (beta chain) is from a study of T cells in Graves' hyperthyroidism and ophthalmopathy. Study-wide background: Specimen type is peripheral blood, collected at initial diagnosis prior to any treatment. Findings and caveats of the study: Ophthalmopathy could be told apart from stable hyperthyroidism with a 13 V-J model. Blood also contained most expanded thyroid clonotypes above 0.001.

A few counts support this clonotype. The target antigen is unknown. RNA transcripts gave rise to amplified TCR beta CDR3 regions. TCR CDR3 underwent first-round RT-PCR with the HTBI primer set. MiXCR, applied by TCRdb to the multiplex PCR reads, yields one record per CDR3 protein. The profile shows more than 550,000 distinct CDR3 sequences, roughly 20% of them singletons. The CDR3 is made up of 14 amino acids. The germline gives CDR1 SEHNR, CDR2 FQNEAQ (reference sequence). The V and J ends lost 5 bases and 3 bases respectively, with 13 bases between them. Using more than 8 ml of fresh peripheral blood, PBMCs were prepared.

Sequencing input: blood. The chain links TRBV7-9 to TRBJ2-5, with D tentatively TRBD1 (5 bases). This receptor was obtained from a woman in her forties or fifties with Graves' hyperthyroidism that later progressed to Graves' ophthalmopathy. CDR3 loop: CASSLDTTKETQYF. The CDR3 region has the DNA TGTGCCAGCAGCCTGGACACGACGAAAGAGACCCAGTACTTC.